The rows below give T cell receptor beta chains drawn from one sample of a study of CD8 T cells in ankylosing spondylitis. TCRdb reprocessed the 5' RACE reads with MiXCR, giving one entry per CDR3 protein. The data hold a few hundred thousand distinct CDR3 sequences, with 6.5% to 10% observed a single time. Source material: blood, either unsorted or a sorted T cell fraction (not recorded which). The receptor set was obtained from a male donor with ankylosing spondylitis. Both conserved end residues are part of each CDR3. A D gene is named only where the DNA matches it firmly. Size tells how often a clone was seen (once, few, many) or the class of an expanded clone, and some rows leave it out.

D	J	size	V	CDR3	DNA
-	TRBJ2-3	few	TRBV7-9	CASSSWTDPGDTQYF	TGTGCCAGCAGCTCCTGGACAGACCCCGGGGATACGCAGTATTTT
-	TRBJ2-7	-	TRBV25-1	CASSEYTVRIYEQYF	TGTGCCAGCAGTGAATACACAGTAAGAATCTACGAGCAGTACTTC
TRBD2	TRBJ2-7	few	TRBV7-9	CASSPTSGRKYEQYF	TGTGCCAGCAGCCCGACTAGCGGGAGGAAGTACGAGCAGTACTTC
-	TRBJ1-1	few	TRBV7-9	CASSLGRGIEAFF	TGTGCCAGCAGCCTGGGGAGGGGGATTGAAGCTTTCTTT
-	TRBJ2-3	few	TRBV12-3/TRBV12-4	CASSLRRTPTDTQYF	TGTGCCAGCAGTTTAAGGCGGACCCCCACAGATACGCAGTATTTT
-	TRBJ2-3	many	TRBV5-1	CASSLVLGPTDTQYF	TGCGCCAGCAGCTTGGTCCTCGGACCCACAGATACGCAGTATTTT
-	TRBJ2-7	-	TRBV12-3/TRBV12-4	CASSLHGGGEYEQYF	TGTGCCAGCAGCCTCCACGGTGGCGGAGAATACGAGCAGTACTTC
-	TRBJ2-7	-	TRBV18	CASSPDEPREQYF	TGTGCCAGCTCACCGGACGAGCCGCGCGAGCAGTACTTC
-	TRBJ1-4	-	TRBV25-1	CASSEPGSAKLFF	TGTGCCAGCAGTGAACCCGGGTCGGCTAAACTGTTTTTT
-	TRBJ1-2	few	TRBV5-1	CASSLTERGIYTF	TGCGCCAGCAGCCTGACGGAAAGGGGCATCTACACCTTC
-	TRBJ2-7	many	TRBV12-3/TRBV12-4	CASSPFGGKYEQYF	TGTGCCAGCAGTCCCTTCGGCGGAAAGTACGAGCAGTACTTC
-	TRBJ2-6	-	TRBV10-3	CAISGTGPGANVLTF	TGTGCCATCAGCGGTACAGGCCCTGGGGCCAACGTCCTGACTTTC
TRBD2	TRBJ2-2	few	TRBV20-1	CSATTSGRVATGELFF	TGCAGTGCTACGACTAGCGGGAGGGTCGCCACCGGGGAGCTGTTTTTT
-	TRBJ2-2	many	TRBV11-2	CASSLVANTGELFF	TGTGCCAGCAGCTTAGTTGCGAACACCGGGGAGCTGTTTTTT
TRBD1	TRBJ2-2	many	TRBV12-3/TRBV12-4	CASRGTGYHGELFF	TGTGCCAGCCGGGGGACAGGGTATCACGGGGAGCTGTTTTTT
-	TRBJ2-7	many	TRBV28	CASRGNGGEQYF	TGTGCCAGCAGGGGGAACGGGGGCGAGCAGTACTTC
-	TRBJ1-3	many	TRBV12-3/TRBV12-4	CASSPDSGNTIYF	TGTGCCAGCAGCCCCGACTCTGGAAACACCATATATTTT
-	TRBJ1-2	few	TRBV6-2/TRBV6-3	CASSWRSLYGYTF	TGTGCCAGCAGTTGGAGGAGTCTCTATGGCTACACCTTC
-	TRBJ2-3	many	TRBV29-1	CSVRSSGTDTQYF	TGCAGCGTTCGGTCTAGCGGCACAGATACGCAGTATTTT
-	TRBJ2-5	-	TRBV28	CASSPGTDQETQYF	TGTGCCAGCAGTCCGGGAACCGATCAAGAGACCCAGTACTTC
-	TRBJ1-5	-	TRBV20-1	CSARDGEGLSNQPQHF	TGCAGTGCTAGAGACGGGGAGGGTCTGAGCAATCAGCCCCAGCATTTT
-	TRBJ2-1	few	TRBV3-1	CASSQEWANEQFF	TGTGCCAGCAGCCAAGAATGGGCCAATGAGCAGTTCTTC
-	TRBJ1-2	-	TRBV5-1	CASSPSTGWGYTF	TGCGCCAGCAGCCCCTCGACAGGTTGGGGCTACACCTTC
TRBD1	TRBJ2-7	-	TRBV10-2	CASRDTGQPAVEQYF	TGCGCCAGCAGAGACACGGGACAGCCAGCGGTCGAGCAGTACTTC
TRBD1	TRBJ2-7	many	TRBV20-1	CSARDRDRGTYEQYF	TGCAGTGCTAGAGATCGGGACAGGGGGACCTACGAGCAGTACTTC
-	TRBJ2-7	few	TRBV7-9	CASSLDTDSGEQYF	TGTGCCAGCAGCCTAGATACTGACTCGGGGGAGCAGTACTTC
TRBD1	TRBJ2-7	few	TRBV13	CASTQGDRGSYEQYF	TGTGCCAGCACACAAGGGGACAGGGGGTCCTACGAGCAGTACTTC
-	TRBJ1-5	many	TRBV6-2/TRBV6-3	CASSYGRINQPQHF	TGTGCCAGCAGTTACGGACGGATCAATCAGCCCCAGCATTTT
-	TRBJ2-7	many	TRBV21-1	CASSKSHRTGRVPTGEQYF	TGTGCCAGCAGCAAATCTCACCGTACAGGACGAGTACCTACGGGGGAGCAGTACTTC
-	TRBJ1-1	many	TRBV7-2	CASSRSYGADTEAFF	TGTGCCAGCAGCCGCTCGTACGGGGCGGACACTGAAGCTTTCTTT
-	TRBJ2-7	-	TRBV18	CASSPGQTSYEQYF	TGTGCCAGCTCACCGGGTCAGACCTCCTACGAGCAGTACTTC
-	TRBJ2-5	-	TRBV9	CASSQTGIRQETQYF	TGTGCCAGCAGCCAAACAGGGATCCGTCAAGAGACCCAGTACTTC
-	TRBJ2-3	many	TRBV7-7	CASSLDWGDTQYF	TGTGCTAGCAGCTTAGATTGGGGAGATACGCAGTATTTT
-	TRBJ2-7	many	TRBV6-5	CASSYSPFGAYEQYF	TGTGCCAGCAGTTACTCTCCCTTCGGCGCTTACGAGCAGTACTTC
TRBD1	TRBJ2-3	-	TRBV7-8	CASSLAMDRRTDTQYF	TGTGCCAGCAGCTTAGCAATGGACAGGCGTACAGATACGCAGTATTTT
TRBD1	TRBJ2-2	-	TRBV3-1	CASSHDRGYPVNTGELFF	TGTGCCAGCAGCCATGACAGGGGATATCCCGTTAACACCGGGGAGCTGTTTTTT
TRBD2	TRBJ2-2	few	TRBV6-1	CASSPGLAGKRSGELFF	TGTGCCAGCAGTCCCGGACTAGCGGGAAAGCGGTCCGGGGAGCTGTTTTTT
-	TRBJ2-1	few	TRBV7-3	CASSSLQGGEQFF	TGTGCCAGCAGCTCCCTTCAGGGCGGTGAGCAGTTCTTC
TRBD2	TRBJ2-7	few	TRBV10-3	CAISAGLAGDSYEQYF	TGTGCCATCAGTGCCGGGCTAGCGGGAGACTCCTACGAGCAGTACTTC
-	TRBJ2-7	-	TRBV19	CASSQQGEQYF	TGTGCCAGTAGTCAACAGGGTGAGCAGTACTTC
-	TRBJ1-1	-	TRBV28	CASTLPGASEAFF	TGTGCCAGCACCCTCCCGGGGGCTTCTGAAGCTTTCTTT
-	TRBJ2-7	-	TRBV10-2	CASRPARGDEQYF	TGCGCCAGCAGGCCGGCCCGAGGCGACGAGCAGTACTTC
-	TRBJ2-7	few	TRBV7-2	CASSSTGTRYEQYF	TGTGCCAGCAGCTCCACCGGGACACGCTACGAGCAGTACTTC
-	TRBJ2-2	few	TRBV10-3	CATMEARDTGELFF	TGTGCCACCATGGAAGCGCGGGACACCGGGGAGCTGTTTTTT
-	TRBJ2-7	many	TRBV5-1	CASTSRGESSYEQYF	TGCGCCAGTACGAGTAGGGGGGAGAGCTCCTACGAGCAGTACTTC
-	TRBJ1-1	few	TRBV11-3	CASTRGGALNTEAFF	TGTGCCAGCACCCGAGGGGGAGCCTTGAACACTGAAGCTTTCTTT
-	TRBJ2-3	few	TRBV7-2	CASSLGWGGDTQYF	TGTGCCAGCAGCTTAGGATGGGGTGGGGATACGCAGTATTTT
-	TRBJ2-7	few	TRBV5-5	CASSPHGGGYEQYF	TGTGCCAGCAGCCCCCATGGAGGGGGCTACGAGCAGTACTTC
-	TRBJ1-1	few	TRBV7-3	CASSFSPNTEAFF	TGTGCCAGCAGCTTTTCTCCGAACACTGAAGCTTTCTTT
TRBD2	TRBJ2-1	-	TRBV20-1	CSATDPAGVFNEQFF	TGCAGTGCGACGGATCCAGCGGGAGTTTTTAATGAGCAGTTCTTC
-	TRBJ2-4	few	TRBV18	CASSRGGRYRIQYF	TGTGCCAGCTCAAGAGGAGGTCGATACCGCATTCAGTACTTC
-	TRBJ1-1	few	TRBV6-6	CASSYLHTEAFF	TGTGCCAGCAGTTACCTCCACACTGAAGCTTTCTTT